Following are 11 T cell receptor beta chains from one sample sequenced in a study of vaccination effects on CD4 cells after COVID-19. Using immunoSEQ multiplex PCR, the repertoire was profiled, and TCRdb retains in-frame clones only, with some absent. The sample includes under 65,000 clones, around 82% of them seen just once. These receptors' targets are unknown. Using viral peptide pools, the ViraFEST assay grew out antigen-specific CD4+ T cells prior to sequencing. The authors isolated CD4+ T cells after about eleven days of culture. By PCR, the person was confirmed to have had SARS-CoV-2 infection between March and December 2020. The material sequenced was CD4+ T cells from PBMCs cultured with HIV peptides, taken before COVID-19 vaccination. The subset is: HIV-1 Nef peptide pool negative control/reference culture. These TCRs come from a human donor who had a prior SARS-CoV-2 infection.

J is TRBJ2-1 and V is TRBV12-5; the match to TRBD2 covers 9 bases. The germline V gene encodes CDR1 LGHNT and CDR2 FRNRAP. The CDR3 sequence is 14 residues long. V lost 5 bases to trimming and J lost 6 bases; unmatched junction nucleotides: 5. CDR3 bases: TGTGCTAGTGGTCCGGGGACTAGCCCCAATGAGCAGTTCTTC. Its protein is CASGPGTSPNEQFF.

The chain recombines TRBV11-3 with TRBJ1-3, with a possible D match to TRBD1 (6 bases). From germline, CDR1 is SGHNT and CDR2 YENEEA. Trimming took off 5 bases at V and 5 bases at J, with 16 bases between the two ends. This CDR3 comprises 15 residues. The CDR3: CASSPGGAARNTIYF. CDR3 in DNA: TGTGCCAGCAGCCCCGGGGGCGCCGCTAGAAACACCATATATTTT.

A remark on this clone: Its ends do not fully match the called genes, so a read error is possible. The chain employs TRBV7-7 and TRBJ2-2; D gene uncertain. Per germline, CDR1 SSHAT and CDR2 FNYEAQ (reference sequence). The CDR3 contains 16 residues. The CDR3 reads CASSPLGSTNTGELFF. The CDR3 DNA sequence: TGTGCTAGCAGCCCACTGGGGTCGACGAACACCGGGGAGCTGTTTTTT.

In its sample, this clone was seen a few times. The V gene is TRBV7-9, the J gene TRBJ2-5, with a tentative D call TRBD1 (5 bases). CDR1 and CDR2 from the germline V gene are SEHNR and FQNEAQ (reference sequence). CDR3 length equals 15 residues. V lost 5 bases to trimming and J lost 2 bases, with 15 bases between them. The CDR3 is CASSTPRTLQETQYF. The DNA for the CDR3 is TGTGCCAGCAGCACGCCCCGGACACTTCAAGAGACCCAGTACTTC. Drawing the rest from reference TRBV7-9 and TRBJ2-5, the complete variable domain is DTGVSQNPRHKITKRGQNVTFRCDPISEHNRLYWYRQTLGQGPEFLTYFQNEAQLEKSRLLSDRFSAERPKGSFSTLEIQRTEQGDSAMYLCASSTPRTLQETQYFGPGTRLLVL.

The rearrangement links TRBV29-1 to TRBJ1-4, with D perhaps TRBD1 (5 bases). The V end lost 6 bases, the J end lost 3 bases, and 17 bases lay between the germline ends. Germline V lookup: CDR1 SQVTM, CDR2 ANQGSEA. The CDR3 runs to 15 residues. The CDR3 coding sequence is TGCAGCGTAACACCCGGGGCAGGGTCTAATGAAAAACTGTTTTTT. This translates into CSVTPGAGSNEKLFF.

This chain uses TRBV4-1 with TRBJ2-1, with 7 bases aligning to TRBD1. The length of the CDR3 is 15 residues. Trimming cost V 0 bases and J 3 bases; bases outside gene matches: 2. Per germline, CDR1 MGHRA and CDR2 YSYEKL. The CDR3 loop is CASSQDDRDYNEQFF. In DNA form, the CDR3 reads TGCGCCAGCAGCCAAGATGACAGGGACTACAATGAGCAGTTCTTC.

The chain is built from TRBV11-3 and TRBJ2-1, with 7 bases identical to TRBD2. Trimming took 3 bases from V and 9 from J; bases not matched to a gene: 5. The CDR3 runs 13 residues. The germline CDR1 and CDR2 sequences are SGHNT and YENEEA. The CDR3 protein is CASSLRELGEQFF. The CDR3 DNA sequence: TGTGCCAGCAGCTTGCGGGAGTTAGGTGAGCAGTTCTTC.

The CDR3 DNA follows: TGTGCCAGCTCCCCGAGGACAGGGGGTAACTATGGCTACACCTTC. The encoded protein is CASSPRTGGNYGYTF. The chain combines TRBV18 with TRBJ1-2, with 10 bases fitting TRBD1. V was clipped by 6 bases and J by 1 base; unmatched bases: 5. The germline CDR1 and CDR2 sequences are KGHSH and LQKENI. This CDR3 contains 15 residues.

The genes are TRBV12-3 or TRBV12-4 and TRBJ1-2, with D uncertain. V was trimmed by 5 bases and J by 2 bases, leaving 9 bases between them. The CDR3 has 13 amino acids. The CDR3, as DNA: TGTGCCAGCAGTACCGGCAGCAACTATGGCTACACCTTC. It encodes CASSTGSNYGYTF.

This rearrangement joins TRBV7-2 to TRBJ2-3, with 13 bases aligning to TRBD2. Germline CDR1 reads SGHTA; CDR2 reads FQGNSA. The CDR3 length is 17 residues. V shed 1 base and J 4 bases; nucleotides not matched to a gene: 5. The CDR3 protein is CASSLVGTSGGADTQYF. CDR3 bases: TGTGCCAGCAGCTTAGTGGGTACTAGCGGGGGGGCAGATACGCAGTATTTT.

This clone was counted once. The V gene is TRBV5-5, the J gene TRBJ2-7; weak D call: TRBD1 (5 bases). There are 15 residues in the CDR3. Germline V gene lookup returns CDR1 SGHKS and CDR2 YYEKEE (reference sequence). Trimming pared 1 base from V and 1 base from J, leaving 12 bases between. The CDR3 region is CASSLQGRVSYEQYF. As DNA, the CDR3 is TGTGCCAGCAGCTTGCAAGGCAGGGTATCCTACGAGCAGTACTTC.